Each of the 4 T cell receptor beta chains below was sequenced from the same sample in a study of identical twins. TCRdb analysed the 5' RACE reads with MiXCR anew, one entry per CDR3 protein. In the table there are around 1.7 million distinct CDR3 sequences, less than 35% of which are singletons. The sample taken for sequencing was cord blood. These receptors came from a newborn girl in good health.

As regards this clonotype: It may be a read error: a sequence one base away is much more abundant. The J gene is TRBJ2-1, the V gene TRBV28; 8 nucleotides agree with TRBD2. CDR3 length: 16 residues. V trimming: 3 bases; J trimming: 5 bases; junction bases outside the gene matches: 9. Germline lookup yields CDR1 MDHEN and CDR2 SYDVKM. CDR3 region: CASSFTSGLTNNEQFF. DNA of the CDR3: TGTGCCAGCAGTTTTACTAGCGGCCTTACCAACAATGAGCAGTTCTTC.

On this clonotype: A read error may account for a junction end that differs from germline. The chain carries TRBV4-1 and TRBJ2-5; possibly TRBD2 for D (6 bases). With the DNA end fitting TRBJ2-7 better, the J assignment may be wrong. This CDR3 has 13 residues. CDR1 MGHRA and CDR2 YSYEKL come from the germline V gene. CDR3 sequence (DNA): TGCGCCAGCAGCGGCCGGGACTCCTGCGAGCAGTACTTC. Translation gives CASSGRDSCEQYF.

The rearrangement joins TRBV5-1 to TRBJ2-7; 10 bases align to TRBD2. The CDR3 has 15 residues. Germline CDR1 and CDR2: SGHRS and YFSETQ. Germline trimming cut 4 bases from V and 4 bases from J; bases unmatched to any gene: 8. In DNA, the CDR3 is TGCGCCAGCAGCCCCACCCTAGCGGGAGTTTACGAGCAGTACTTC. Its translation is CASSPTLAGVYEQYF.

The V gene is TRBV5-1, the J gene TRBJ2-2; D is possibly TRBD1 (5 bases). V was clipped by 3 bases and J by 7 bases, with 10 bases between them. Germline lookup yields CDR1 SGHRS and CDR2 YFSETQ. There are 13 residues in the CDR3. Written as DNA, the CDR3 is TGCGCCAGCAGCTCGATAGGGGACGGGGAGCTGTTTTTT. Its protein is CASSSIGDGELFF. Full variable domain (rest looked up from reference TRBV5-1 and TRBJ2-2): KAGVTQTPRYLIKTRGQQVTLSCSPISGHRSVSWYQQTPGQGLQFLFEYFSETQRNKGNFPGRFSGRQFSNSRSEMNVSTLELGDSALYLCASSSIGDGELFFGEGSRLTVL.